The 19 T cell receptor beta chains given below trace back to one sample, sequenced in a study of blood T cell repertoires in COVID-19. Libraries were prepared by immunoSEQ multiplex PCR; TCRdb keeps only in-frame clonotypes and omits some of them. The sample contains 9,500 to 15,000 clones, about 76% of which appear only once. Sequencing was performed on peripheral blood. These receptors came from a man aged 55-75 years with COVID-19, enrolled during active disease.

This clone is deemed medium-sized. The rearrangement uses TRBV7-2 and TRBJ2-2; weak D call: TRBD2 (5 bases). V dropped 5 bases and J dropped 4 bases, with 14 bases sitting between them. Germline lookup yields CDR1 SGHTA and CDR2 FQGNSA. This CDR3 is 15 amino acids long. DNA of the CDR3: TGTGCCAGCAGCCCAGCGGTTCGTGTCACCGGGGAGCTGTTTTTT. Residues: CASSPAVRVTGELFF.

The gene calls are TRBV21-1 and TRBJ1-5; TRBD1 is taken as the D call from the table, unchecked against the DNA. TRBV21-1 is a pseudogene segment. The CDR3 spans 18 residues. In DNA, the CDR3 is TGTGCCAGCAGCTCCCGGGACAGGGGGTGTTATTGGAATCAGCCCCAGCATTTT. It translates to CASSSRDRGCYWNQPQHF.

This rearrangement joins TRBV7-8 to TRBJ2-7; D possibly corresponds to TRBD1 (5 bases). The V gene's germline CDR1 is SGHVS and CDR2 FQNEAQ. Deletions cut 2 bases from V and 3 bases from J, with 14 bases between. This CDR3 contains 15 residues. The CDR3 sequence is CASSLSPGLVYEQYF. The CDR3 bases are TGTGCCAGCAGCTTAAGTCCAGGGTTGGTCTACGAGCAGTACTTC.

V gene TRBV13 combines with J gene TRBJ1-2; D possibly corresponds to TRBD1 (6 bases). Germline values: CDR1 PRHDT, CDR2 FYEKMQ (reference sequence). Between the trimmed V and J ends, which lost 4 bases and 1 base, there was a span of 10 bases. This CDR3 region has 14 residues. As DNA, the CDR3 is TGTGCCAGCAGCTCAGGGGCCTTTAACTATGGCTACACCTTC. Translated: CASSSGAFNYGYTF.

V usage is TRBV6-7 and J usage is TRBJ1-5; the D gene is possibly TRBD1 (6 bases). TRBV6-7 is noted as an ORF with a role that remains uncertain. Trimming cost V 5 bases and J 6 bases, with 17 bases left between them. The CDR3 covers 15 residues. The DNA for the CDR3 is TGTGCCAGCAGTCAGGGGTCGGACAGCCCTCAGCCCCAGCATTTT. This encodes CASSQGSDSPQPQHF.

The chain carries TRBV30 and TRBJ1-5, with TRBD1 matching over 7 bases. CDR1 and CDR2 (germline): GTSNPN, SVGIG (reference sequence). The trim removed 1 base at V and 4 bases at J, leaving 7 bases unmatched. The CDR3 sequence is 15 residues long. CDR3 nucleotides: TGTGCCTGGAGTGGGACAGGTTGGGGAAATCAGCCCCAGCATTTT. This sequence encodes CAWSGTGWGNQPQHF. Drawing the rest from reference TRBV30 and TRBJ1-5, the complete variable domain is SQTIHQWPATLVQPVGSPLSLECTVEGTSNPNLYWYRQAAGRGLQLLFYSVGIGQISSEVPQNLSASRPQDRQFILSSKKLLLSDSGFYLCAWSGTGWGNQPQHFGDGTRLSIL.

The chain uses TRBV7-9 and TRBJ2-2; D is unresolved. Trimming pared 1 base from V and 3 bases from J, leaving 6 bases between. The germline V gene encodes CDR1 SEHNR and CDR2 FQNEAQ (reference sequence). The CDR3 spans 14 residues. The CDR3, as DNA: TGTGCCAGCAGCTTAGTTAGCCACACCGGGGAGCTGTTTTTT. Amino acid sequence: CASSLVSHTGELFF.

This CDR3 is CASRTSGVNTGELFF. The CDR3 DNA sequence: TGTGCCAGCAGGACTAGCGGGGTGAACACCGGGGAGCTGTTTTTT. The chain combines TRBV6-5 with TRBJ2-2; TRBD2 aligns across 11 bases. Per germline, CDR1 MNHEY and CDR2 SVGAGI. V dropped 6 bases and J dropped 1; count of bases not matched to a gene: 1. This CDR3 region has 15 residues.

The rearrangement joins TRBV5-6 to TRBJ1-3, with D possibly matching TRBD1 (5 bases). The CDR3 sequence is 14 residues long. Per the germline V gene, CDR1 is SGHDT and CDR2 is YYEEEE. Between the trimmed V and J ends, which lost 2 bases and 4 bases, there was a span of 10 bases. DNA for the CDR3: TGTGCCAGCAGCTTCCCCAAGGGGGGAAACACCATATATTTT. Translating it yields CASSFPKGGNTIYF.

The gene calls are TRBV11-3 and TRBJ1-5, with D possibly TRBD1 on 5 matching bases. The CDR3 totals 13 residues. Trimming removed 3 bases at V and 7 bases at J, with 10 bases between. CDR1 SGHNT and CDR2 YENEEA come from the germline V gene. The CDR3 bases are TGTGCCAGCAGCTTTGCGGGACGACAGCCCCAGCATTTT. Translating it yields CASSFAGRQPQHF.

The chain links TRBV5-6 to TRBJ1-1; the match to TRBD1 covers 9 bases. The CDR3 is 14 amino acids. Germline V lookup: CDR1 SGHDT, CDR2 YYEEEE. J lost 6 bases, V lost 4 bases, and 7 bases had no gene match. DNA for the CDR3: TGTGCCAGCAGCAGGGGACAGGGCCGGGCTGAAGCTTTCTTT. This gives the protein CASSRGQGRAEAFF.

This sequence joins TRBV25-1 and TRBJ1-3, with 8 bases that match TRBD1. Germline-derived CDR1 and CDR2 are MGHDK and SYGVNS. This CDR3 is built from 15 residues. Trimming at V came to 6 bases and at J to 5 bases, leaving 9 bases not matched to a gene. The CDR3 sequence: CASSQTGASRNTIYF. The CDR3 DNA sequence: TGTGCCAGCAGCCAGACAGGGGCCTCGAGAAACACCATATATTTT.

In its sample, this clone was seen a few times. The V and J genes are TRBV19 and TRBJ1-5; D is uncertain. CDR1 LNHDA and CDR2 SQIVND come from the germline V gene (reference sequence). V gave up 0 bases and J gave up 4 bases, with 16 bases separating them. This CDR3 is built from 17 residues. CDR3 amino acids: CASSIDRSRSVNQPQHF. As DNA, the CDR3 is TGTGCCAGTAGTATAGATCGCTCCCGGAGCGTTAATCAGCCCCAGCATTTT.

This chain uses TRBV6-5 with TRBJ2-1; 10 bases line up with TRBD2. Germline V lookup: CDR1 MNHEY, CDR2 SVGAGI. V lost 5 bases to trimming and J lost 6 bases; unmatched junction nucleotides: 7. The CDR3 runs 15 residues. Here the CDR3 DNA reads TGTGCCAGCAGTCGCGGGACTAGCGTGACCAATGAGCAGTTCTTC. Protein: CASSRGTSVTNEQFF.

This clone was counted only a few times. This chain uses TRBV6-2 or TRBV6-3 with TRBJ2-3; maybe TRBD2 (6 bases). This CDR3 region has 17 residues. Trimming shortened V by 5 bases and J by 2 bases, and 20 bases separated the two germline ends. Per germline, CDR1 MNHEY and CDR2 SVGEGT. The DNA of the CDR3 is TGTGCCAGCAGTGCCATTCCCGGGGACTTTTTCACAGATACGCAGTATTTT. It translates to CASSAIPGDFFTDTQYF.

This clone was recorded a few times. The gene calls are TRBV6-5 and TRBJ2-4; tentative D call: TRBD2 (6 bases). Trimming left V 8 bases short and J 1 base short, with 12 bases between. The CDR3 is made up of 14 amino acids. Germline V CDR1 and CDR2: MNHEY, SVGAGI. CDR3 DNA sequence: TGTGCCAGCCGCCCGGAGGGGGCCAAAAACATTCAGTACTTC. It translates to CASRPEGAKNIQYF.

The chain couples TRBV10-3 to TRBJ1-2; no definite D call. Trimming removed 6 bases from V and 8 bases from J, with 16 bases in between. Germline V CDR1 and CDR2: ENHRY, SYGVKD. The CDR3 is 13 amino acids. The CDR3 region has the DNA TGTGCCATCAGCGAGCTCCCTCGGGGAGGCTACACCTTC. Translation: CAISELPRGGYTF.

In this sample, this clone turned up once. This sequence joins TRBV11-2 and TRBJ1-1; tentative D call: TRBD1 (6 bases). The CDR3 contains 14 residues. Germline CDR1 is SGHAT and CDR2 is FQNNGV. V was trimmed by 4 bases and J by 1 base, leaving 10 bases between them. CDR3 sequence reads: CASSWWGQNTEAFF. The DNA of the CDR3 is TGTGCCAGCAGCTGGTGGGGACAGAACACTGAAGCTTTCTTT.

The genes are TRBV7-3 and TRBJ2-5, with 10 nucleotides matching TRBD2. Germline assignment: CDR1 SGHTA and CDR2 FQGTGA. The junction had 8 bases not matched to a gene; V was cut back by 2 bases and J by 5 bases. The CDR3 contains 16 residues. The CDR3 loop is CASSLRSGRAGETQYF. CDR3 bases: TGTGCCAGCAGCTTACGGAGCGGGAGGGCCGGTGAGACCCAGTACTTC.